This is a list of T cell receptor beta chains from one sample in a study of blood T cells in healthy people across ages. Via MiXCR, TCRdb re-called the 5' RACE reads, giving one row per CDR3 protein. The table has around 1,700,000 distinct CDR3 sequences, over 25% seen once. The specimen was blood. These receptor sequences come from a woman in her 30s in good health. CDR3s include the opening cysteine and the closing phenylalanine or tryptophan. A D gene is named only where the DNA matches it firmly. Rows may omit the clone size; those that give it use once, few, many or a size class.

D | J | V | size | DNA | CDR3
. | TRBJ1-2 | TRBV9 | few | TGTGCCAGCAAGAATTCGGATAACTATGGCTACACCTTC | CASKNSDNYGYTF
. | TRBJ2-7 | TRBV11-1 | . | TGTGCCAGCAGCTTAGCGTCCCTCGGTGTCTACGAGCAGTACTTC | CASSLASLGVYEQYF
TRBD2 | TRBJ2-1 | TRBV24-1 | . | TGTGTCACCAGTGAAAGACTAGCGGGAAGGAATGAGCAGTTCTTC | CVTSERLAGRNEQFF
. | TRBJ2-7 | TRBV25-1 | . | TGCGCCAGCAGTGAAGTCGGATTAGGCTCCGAGCAGTACTTC | CASSEVGLGSEQYF
. | TRBJ1-2 | TRBV5-1 | . | TGCGCCAGCAGATCATCGTCTGCGATGAACTATGGCTACACCTTC | CASRSSSAMNYGYTF
. | TRBJ2-4 | TRBV7-2 | . | TGTGCCAGCAGCTTAGCGGGGGGACGGCAAAACATTCAGTACTTC | CASSLAGGRQNIQYF
TRBD1 | TRBJ2-3 | TRBV6-6 | few | TGTGCCAGCAGAACGGGACAGCAAACGCAGTATTTT | CASRTGQQTQYF
TRBD2 | TRBJ2-1 | TRBV30 | few | TGTGCCTGGAGTATAAGCGGGAGTAATGAGCAGTTCTTC | CAWSISGSNEQFF
. | TRBJ2-7 | TRBV20-1 | many | TGCAGTGCTAGCAGTGACAGATACTCCTACGAGCAGTACTTC | CSASSDRYSYEQYF
TRBD1 | TRBJ2-1 | TRBV7-9 | . | TGTGCCAGCATCCGAGGGACAGGCGAATCCTACAATGAGCAGTTCTTC | CASIRGTGESYNEQFF
. | TRBJ1-2 | TRBV19 | . | TGTGCCAGTAGCCTGGACAAAGCGAAAGGCTACACCTTC | CASSLDKAKGYTF
. | TRBJ1-2 | TRBV20-1 | few | TGCAGTGCCCCCCCAGGAGCGGAGGGAGTAGGCTACACCTTC | CSAPPGAEGVGYTF
TRBD2 | TRBJ2-5 | TRBV4-2 | few | TGTGCCAGCAGGTCCGGGGGGGCGCAAGAGACCCAGTACTTC | CASRSGGAQETQYF
. | TRBJ2-6 | TRBV20-1 | many | TGCAGTGCTAGTCTACCTGGGGCCAACGTCCTGACTTTC | CSASLPGANVLTF
. | TRBJ1-4 | TRBV20-1 | . | TGCAGTGCTAGACGGGGTTCTAATGAAAAACTGTTTTTT | CSARRGSNEKLFF
TRBD2 | TRBJ2-1 | TRBV18 | few | TGTGCCAGCTCACCAACCTCTAGCGGGGGTTACTACAATGAGCAGTTCTTC | CASSPTSSGGYYNEQFF
. | TRBJ2-5 | TRBV12-3/TRBV12-4 | many | TGTGCCAGCAGTTTGGGCCAGGGGGGGAAGACCCAGTACTTC | CASSLGQGGKTQYF
. | TRBJ2-5 | TRBV6-2/TRBV6-3 | few | TGTGCCAGCAGTTACTCGAAGGGGGTCAAAGAGACCCAGTACTTC | CASSYSKGVKETQYF
. | TRBJ1-2 | TRBV29-1 | . | TGCAGCGCGACTAGGGCTAACTATGGCTACACCTTC | CSATRANYGYTF
. | TRBJ2-7 | TRBV6-5 | . | TGTGCCAGCAGTAGCCGGGTCCCCCCCTACGGGCAGTACTTC | CASSSRVPPYGQYF
TRBD2 | TRBJ2-7 | TRBV4-2 | . | TGTGCCAGCAGCCAAGGGTGGACTAGCGGGAGCTTGCCCTACGAGCAGTACTTC | CASSQGWTSGSLPYEQYF
TRBD1 | TRBJ1-2 | TRBV20-1 | few | TGCAGTGCGCTTAAGGGACAGGGGGAAGATGGCTACACCTTC | CSALKGQGEDGYTF
. | TRBJ1-5 | TRBV3-1 | . | TGTGCCAGCAGCAATAGGGATCAGCCCCAGCATTTT | CASSNRDQPQHF
TRBD2 | TRBJ2-5 | TRBV5-1 | few | TGCGCCAGCAGCTCGAAGAGCGGGGAAGAGACCCAGTACTTC | CASSSKSGEETQYF
. | TRBJ1-5 | TRBV28 | once | TGTGCCAGCCTCAACCTAGTTAGGGAGTTAAATCAGCCCCAGCATTTT | CASLNLVRELNQPQHF
TRBD1 | TRBJ1-2 | TRBV29-1 | . | TGCAGCGTCGCTAAAGGGACAGGGGCCCCCTATGGCTACACCTTC | CSVAKGTGAPYGYTF
TRBD2 | TRBJ2-1 | TRBV24-1 | few | TGTGCCACCAGTGATCCTAGCGGGGACCCAGTGAATGAGCAGTTCTTC | CATSDPSGDPVNEQFF
TRBD2 | TRBJ2-5 | TRBV5-6 | . | TGTGCCAGCAGTCTCGGACTAGCGGGAGCGCCAGAGACCCAGTACTTC | CASSLGLAGAPETQYF
. | TRBJ2-5 | TRBV7-9 | . | TGTGCCAGCAGCTTATTGTCCCCCCCCGGGACCCAGTACTTC | CASSLLSPPGTQYF
. | TRBJ2-7 | TRBV27 | few | TGCACCAGCAGTCGCCGGCCGGGAGAGGAACACGAGCAGTACTTC | CTSSRRPGEEHEQYF
. | TRBJ1-6 | TRBV5-1 | . | TGCGCCAGCAGCTTGTTTGGGGCGCAGAATTCACCCCTCCACTTT | CASSLFGAQNSPLHF
. | TRBJ1-2 | TRBV10-3 | . | TGTGCCATCAGTGCTCGGGACAACTATGGCTACACCTTC | CAISARDNYGYTF
. | TRBJ1-4 | TRBV5-1 | . | TGCGCCAGCAACACAGGACGGGGAGGTGAAAAACTGTTTTTT | CASNTGRGGEKLFF
. | TRBJ1-2 | TRBV6-1 | . | TGTGCCAGCATCGGGATCTGTGGCTACACCTTC | CASIGICGYTF
TRBD2 | TRBJ2-5 | TRBV5-6 | few | TGTGCCAGCAGCTTGGCGGTACTAGCGGGGGAGACCCAGTACTTC | CASSLAVLAGETQYF
. | TRBJ2-3 | TRBV10-2 | . | TGCGCCAGCAGTGAGTCGAGCTTTAGCGGATACACAGATACGCAGTATTTT | CASSESSFSGYTDTQYF
. | TRBJ1-4 | TRBV4-3 | few | TGCGCCAGCAGCCAAGAGGGATCGGGTAATGAAAAACTGTTTTTT | CASSQEGSGNEKLFF
TRBD1 | TRBJ2-6 | TRBV6-6 | few | TGTGCCAGCAGACAGGACAGGACGTCTGGGGCCAACGTCCTGACTTTC | CASRQDRTSGANVLTF
TRBD1 | TRBJ2-3 | TRBV7-6 | few | TGTGCCAGCAGTTACCGACAGGGGTCAAGCACAGATACGCAGTATTTT | CASSYRQGSSTDTQYF
TRBD2 | TRBJ2-7 | TRBV20-1 | few | TGCAGTGCCACTACCCCTAGCGGGAGCAACGAGCAGTACTTC | CSATTPSGSNEQYF
. | TRBJ1-1 | TRBV29-1 | few | TGCAGCGTAGTCAGGGGTCTTAACACTGAAGCTTTCTTT | CSVVRGLNTEAFF
TRBD1 | TRBJ2-2 | TRBV5-1 | few | TGCGCCAGCAGCGGGAGCAGACAGGGAACCGGGGAGCTGTTTTTT | CASSGSRQGTGELFF
. | TRBJ2-7 | TRBV7-9 | . | TGTGCCAGCAGCTTAGGAGCGGTGCCTAGCTCCTACGAGCAGTACTTC | CASSLGAVPSSYEQYF
. | TRBJ2-4 | TRBV5-1 | . | TGCGCCGGCAGCTCAGACTATAGCATTCAGTACTTC | CAGSSDYSIQYF
. | TRBJ2-3 | TRBV5-1 | few | TGCGCCAGCCGCATCCCGACTCCCACAGATACGCAGTATTTT | CASRIPTPTDTQYF
. | TRBJ2-7 | TRBV20-1 | many | TGCAGTGCTAGAGATGAGGGAGAGCAGTACTTC | CSARDEGEQYF
. | TRBJ2-5 | TRBV6-2/TRBV6-3 | . | TGTGCCAGCAGATACTCGGACGGGGAGCAGTACTTC | CASRYSDGEQYF
TRBD2 | TRBJ2-1 | TRBV5-4 | . | TGTGCCAGCAGATCCAGGACTAGCGGCAGAGAGCAGTTCTTC | CASRSRTSGREQFF
. | TRBJ1-1 | TRBV4-3 | . | TGCGCCAGCAGCCAAGATCAGACGGGGAAAAACACTGAAGCTTTCTTT | CASSQDQTGKNTEAFF
TRBD1 | TRBJ2-7 | TRBV6-5 | few | TGTGCCAGCAGACCGGACAGGGGGGCAACCTACGAGCAGTACTTC | CASRPDRGATYEQYF
TRBD1 | TRBJ1-1 | TRBV29-1 | . | TGCAGCGCCCAGGGGGGGCTAGCGAAAGAGTGGGCTTTCTTT | CSAQGGLAKEWAFF
. | TRBJ2-1 | TRBV29-1 | . | TGCAGCAGGGGGGGATACTCCTACGAGCAGTTCTTC | CSRGGYSYEQFF
. | TRBJ2-7 | TRBV9 | few | TGTGCCAGCAGCGTAGGTGGGGAGTACTCCTACGAGCAGTACTTC | CASSVGGEYSYEQYF
. | TRBJ2-1 | TRBV6-5 | . | TGTGCCAGCAGTAGAGTCACCGGGAGCTCCTACAATGAGCAGTTCTTC | CASSRVTGSSYNEQFF
TRBD1 | TRBJ2-1 | TRBV7-2 | . | TGTCCCAGCAGCCTGGGCCTAGGACAGGGGGCTGGGAATGAGCAGTTCTTC | CPSSLGLGQGAGNEQFF
. | TRBJ2-1 | TRBV20-1 | . | TGCAGTGCTAGAGATCCCGTACCGGGAGAGCAGTTCTTC | CSARDPVPGEQFF
. | TRBJ1-1 | TRBV5-1 | few | TGCGCCAGCAGCTACCTCGGGCCCGAGATGAACACTGAAGCTTTCTTT | CASSYLGPEMNTEAFF